This T cell receptor beta chain originates from a study of T-cell reconstitution after alpha-beta-depleted transplantation in children. General study results and limits: By one year post-transplant, T-cell counts and diversity largely arose from T cells that were newly produced. Several hundred expanded graft clones reportedly were the source of alpha-beta T cells about two months after transplant. The origin of high day-60 TCRbeta diversity in some patients lay in surviving recipient T cells and thymic progenitors.

To note about this clonotype: Its antigen is currently unknown.

Preparation of the TCRbeta library was carried out with unique molecular identifiers. Via MiXCR, TCRdb re-called the PCR reads, giving one row per CDR3 protein. The data contain around 94,000 distinct CDR3 sequences, approximately 6% of them seen just once; the ten biggest clones take up about 6%. In germline, CDR1 is SGDLS, CDR2 YYNGEE. The CDR3 totals 16 residues. After removal of 3 bases from V and 2 bases from J, the junction contained 2 bases not matched to a gene. Source: PBMCs, mostly from graft donor cells, taken 60 days after TCRalphabeta/CD19-depleted stem cell transplant. The V call is TRBV9, the J call TRBJ2-3, with TRBD2 identical over 14 bases. The origin of this receptor is a female patient aged 2-10 years who had a stem cell transplant for Fanconi anemia, so the T cells may come from the graft donor. In nucleotides, the CDR3 is TGTGCCAGCAGCGCGACTAGCGGGAGGGCCACAGATACGCAGTATTTT. Translated, it gives CASSATSGRATDTQYF.